Presented here are 15 T cell receptor beta chains from one specimen sequenced in a study of neurological immune-mediated disorders. From the 5' RACE reads, TCRdb called clonotypes with MiXCR, one entry per CDR3 protein. Of about 76,000 distinct CDR3 sequences listed, about 15% are singletons. The sample comprised PBMCs. Every receptor here comes from a woman aged 40 to 50 in good health.

Many counts were recorded for this clonotype. The chain couples TRBV6-2 or TRBV6-3 to TRBJ1-3; D not resolved. Between the trimmed V and J ends, which lost 2 bases and 1 base, there was a span of 12 bases. CDR1 MNHEY and CDR2 SVGEGT come from the germline V gene. This CDR3 has 16 residues. The CDR3 DNA is TGTGCCAGCAGTTACCGCCGGCCTGGGTCTGGAAACACCATATATTTT. Protein sequence: CASSYRRPGSGNTIYF.

This clonotype was counted ten times or more. The chain joins TRBV4-1 to TRBJ2-6; tentatively, D is TRBD2 (5 bases). The V and J ends lost 3 bases and 1 base respectively, with 16 bases between them. The CDR3 loop spans 18 amino acids. Germline CDR1 and CDR2: MGHRA and YSYEKL. The CDR3 sequence: CASSQNGVTTSGANVLTF. CDR3 bases: TGCGCCAGCAGCCAGAACGGGGTTACCACGTCTGGGGCCAACGTCCTGACTTTC.

This clonotype was recorded many times. CDR3 amino acids: CASSYSSRPGGYTF. CDR3 nucleotide sequence: TGTGCCAGCAGTTACTCGTCTCGACCGGGGGGCTACACCTTC. The chain is built from TRBV6-5 and TRBJ1-2; D remains unclear. Germline V CDR1 and CDR2: MNHEY, SVGAGI. There are 14 residues in the CDR3. Trimming cost V 0 bases and J 8 bases, with 13 bases left between them.

This clonotype was recorded many times. The chain couples TRBV5-1 to TRBJ2-4; 7 positions agree with TRBD2. Germline values: CDR1 SGHRS, CDR2 YFSETQ. This CDR3 spans 17 amino acids. V shed 1 base and J 1 base; nucleotides not matched to a gene: 8. The CDR3 DNA sequence: TGCGCCAGCAGCTTGAGCGGGGAACTACTCGCCAAAAACATTCAGTACTTC. Amino acid sequence: CASSLSGELLAKNIQYF.

This clonotype was recorded at least ten times. The chain is built from TRBV20-1 and TRBJ1-6, with D unresolved. The CDR3 totals 14 residues. V was pared by 5 bases and J by 7 bases, with 15 bases between. Per the germline V gene, CDR1 is DFQATT and CDR2 is SNEGSKA (reference sequence). DNA of the CDR3: TGCAGTGCTCCAGGCATGGCGACCAATTCACCCCTCCACTTT. Its protein is CSAPGMATNSPLHF.

The chain combines TRBV19 with TRBJ1-5; D not certain. The CDR3 totals 14 residues. Trimming shortened V by 4 bases and J by 3 bases, and 10 bases separated the two germline ends. The V gene's germline CDR1 is LNHDA and CDR2 SQIVND (reference sequence). CDR3 in amino acids: CASSTPTINQPQHF. CDR3 nucleotides: TGTGCCAGTAGTACGCCCACGATCAATCAGCCCCAGCATTTT.

The table lists this clonotype with a few counts. The chain links TRBV4-3 to TRBJ1-6; D uncertain. Trimming removed 8 bases at V and 7 bases at J, with 18 bases between. This CDR3 contains 15 residues. Germline CDR1 is LGHNA and CDR2 is YSLEER. The CDR3 sequence: CASARRGLENSPLHF. The CDR3 nucleotides read TGCGCCAGCGCCAGGCGTGGGCTCGAGAATTCACCCCTCCACTTT.

The chain combines TRBV18 with TRBJ2-3, with a possible D match to TRBD2 (5 bases). The V and J ends lost 2 bases and 0 bases respectively, with 9 bases between them. This CDR3 region has 15 residues. Germline values: CDR1 KGHSH, CDR2 LQKENI. The CDR3 protein is CASSPRPGSTDTQYF. Written as DNA, the CDR3 is TGTGCCAGCTCACCAAGACCGGGGAGCACAGATACGCAGTATTTT.

The V and J genes are TRBV2 and TRBJ1-4; D perhaps matches TRBD1 (5 bases). Germline V gives CDR1 SNHLY, CDR2 FYNNEI. The CDR3 has 15 amino acids. Trimming pared 6 bases from V and 6 bases from J, leaving 17 bases between. The CDR3 DNA reads as TGTGCCAGCAGGACCCCCAGGGTAGCGGATGAAAAACTGTTTTTT. Protein sequence: CASRTPRVADEKLFF.

This clonotype was observed many times. CDR3 nucleotide sequence: TGTGCCAGCAGGGTCGACAGGATCAATCAGCCCCAGCATTTT. This codes for CASRVDRINQPQHF. This rearrangement joins TRBV2 to TRBJ1-5; D possibly corresponds to TRBD1 (6 bases). Per the germline V gene, CDR1 is SNHLY and CDR2 is FYNNEI. Trimming removed 6 bases from V and 3 bases from J, with 12 bases in between. This CDR3 has 14 amino acids. Full variable domain (outside the CDR3, taken from reference TRBV2 and TRBJ1-5): EPEVTQTPSHQVTQMGQEVILRCVPISNHLYFYWYRQILGQKVEFLVSFYNNEISEKSEIFDDQFSVERPDGSNFTLKIRSTKLEDSAMYFCASRVDRINQPQHFGDGTRLSIL.

There are many counts of this clonotype. The CDR3 DNA reads as TGTGCCAGCAGCGAACAGACAGGGCCCCCTAACTATGGCTACACCTTC. Amino acids: CASSEQTGPPNYGYTF. The rearrangement uses TRBV3-1 and TRBJ1-2; 7 bases align to TRBD1. From germline, CDR1 is LGHDT and CDR2 YNNKEL (reference sequence). Losses at the gene ends were 5 bases for V and 0 bases for J; bases not matched to a gene: 9. The CDR3 is 16 residues long.

The CDR3: CSVEALSGGEDTQYF. For the CDR3, the DNA is TGCAGCGTTGAAGCCCTTAGCGGGGGCGAAGATACGCAGTATTTT. This chain connects TRBV29-1 to TRBJ2-3, with 9 bases aligning to TRBD2. This CDR3 region has 15 residues. The ends lost 1 base at V and 5 bases at J; junction bases unmatched: 7. CDR1 SQVTM and CDR2 ANQGSEA come from the germline V gene.

The table lists this clonotype with many counts. This chain connects TRBV24-1 to TRBJ2-3; 7 nucleotides align to TRBD1. Germline CDR1 KGHDR, CDR2 SFDVKD. The CDR3 runs to 13 residues. After removal of 12 bases from V and 2 bases from J, the junction contained 7 bases not matched to a gene. The CDR3 reads CAVGDSLTDTQYF. As DNA, the CDR3 is TGTGCCGTCGGGGACAGCCTCACAGATACGCAGTATTTT.

This clonotype was seen just once. The chain is built from TRBV12-3 or TRBV12-4 and TRBJ2-1, with D unresolved. The CDR3 length is 14 residues. Trimming took 7 bases from V and 6 from J, leaving 16 bases between them. CDR3 residues: CASTPVRQPNEQFF. CDR3 coding DNA: TGTGCCAGCACCCCCGTTCGGCAGCCCAATGAGCAGTTCTTC.

Many counts were recorded for this clonotype. V usage is TRBV6-2 or TRBV6-3 and J usage is TRBJ1-2; D is unclear. The CDR3 runs 13 residues. Trimming stripped 5 bases from V and 3 bases from J, with 10 bases between. Germline V CDR1 and CDR2: MNHEY, SVGEGT. DNA for the CDR3: TGTGCCAGCAGTCGATTTGGACACTATGGCTACACCTTC. This codes for CASSRFGHYGYTF.